The clone carrying this TCR beta chain was detected only a few times. Its antigen is unknown. TCR beta CDR3 sequences were amplified from RNA transcripts. TCR CDR3 regions were first amplified by RT-PCR with HTBI primers. Each CDR3 protein gets one entry after TCRdb re-called the multiplex PCR reads with MiXCR. The data hold about 540,000 distinct CDR3 sequences, with 35% to 55% observed a single time. This sample stems from a study of T cells in Graves' hyperthyroidism and ophthalmopathy. General study points: Blood also contained most expanded thyroid clonotypes above 0.001. By a 13 V-J model, ophthalmopathy was set apart from stable hyperthyroidism.

Over 18 months, lack of ophthalmopathy progression marked Graves' hyperthyroidism as stable. Recently diagnosed hyperthyroidism of less than 2 months' duration affected patients aged 18 to 65. The clonotype originates from a woman aged 18-35 years with Graves' hyperthyroidism. The sample was peripheral blood or thyroid tissue (not recorded which).

CDR3 loop: CSGSRAGGPNEQFF. DNA of the CDR3: TGCAGTGGCAGCCGGGCGGGAGGGCCCAATGAGCAGTTCTTC. The chain uses TRBV20-1 and TRBJ2-1; 9 bases agree with TRBD2. Germline-derived CDR1 and CDR2 are DFQATT and SNEGSKA (reference sequence). The junction had 10 bases not matched to a gene; V was cut back by 7 bases and J by 6 bases. CDR3 size: 14 residues.